What follows are 10 T cell receptor beta chains derived from one specimen sequenced in a study of T-cell reconstitution after alpha-beta-depleted transplantation in children. Unique molecular identifiers were used in preparing the TCRbeta library. TCRdb redid the calling of the PCR reads with MiXCR, one entry per CDR3 protein. Of about 610,000 distinct CDR3 sequences detected, more than 9% appear once; the ten largest clones hold less than 4.5%. Sequenced here: PBMCs from the stem cell graft donor, sampled from the stem cell graft. Receptors were obtained from a human donor who donated a stem cell graft to a child with acute myeloid leukemia.

The table lists this clonotype with many counts. The gene calls are TRBV29-1 and TRBJ2-7; the D is unclear. This CDR3 contains 12 residues. In germline, CDR1 is SQVTM, CDR2 ANQGSEA. With 7 bases removed from V and 1 base from J, the gap between germline ends came to 11 bases. CDR3 protein: CSAYSISYEQYF. For the CDR3, the DNA is TGCAGCGCTTACTCGATATCCTACGAGCAGTACTTC.

This clonotype was seen repeatedly, ten times or more. The chain combines TRBV28 with TRBJ2-7, with 7 positions matching TRBD1. The length of the CDR3 is 10 residues. The germline V gene encodes CDR1 MDHEN and CDR2 SYDVKM. With V trimmed by 10 bases and J by 6 bases, 3 bases remained unmatched. The CDR3 is CAIQGPEQYF. The CDR3 bases are TGTGCCATACAGGGGCCCGAGCAGTACTTC.

CDR3 bases: TGTGCCAGCAGCTTAAGTTTGTTAGCGGGATGGAGGAATGAGCAGTTCTTC. It encodes CASSLSLLAGWRNEQFF. The chain couples TRBV7-2 to TRBJ2-1; 8 nucleotides match TRBD2. V shed 2 bases, J shed 7 bases, and the junction held 13 bases outside the gene matches. The CDR3 spans 17 residues. Germline CDR1 and CDR2: SGHTA and FQGNSA.

This clonotype was observed many times. V and J are TRBV4-2 and TRBJ2-2; D unresolved. The CDR3 is 15 residues long. V lost 0 bases, J lost 4 bases, and 9 bases lay in between. Germline loops: CDR1 LGHNA, CDR2 YNFKEQ. DNA for the CDR3: TGTGCCAGCAGCCAAGAACTTTCGCGCACCGGGGAGCTGTTTTTT. This encodes CASSQELSRTGELFF.

The rearrangement joins TRBV18 to TRBJ2-7, with 8 nucleotides matching TRBD1. Trimming cost V 3 bases and J 2 bases; bases outside gene matches: 6. Germline lookup yields CDR1 KGHSH and CDR2 LQKENI. The CDR3 is 15 residues long. In DNA, the CDR3 is TGTGCCAGCTCACCGGCGGGACAGGCCACCTACGAGCAGTACTTC. Translating it yields CASSPAGQATYEQYF.

The rearrangement joins TRBV5-1 to TRBJ2-7; possible D gene TRBD2, 6 bases. The J call may be mistaken, given a closer DNA end match to TRBJ2-4. Germline CDR1 is SGHRS and CDR2 is YFSETQ. The CDR3 is 12 residues long. The CDR3 is CASSTSRDIQYF. In DNA, the CDR3 is TGCGCCAGCAGCACTAGCCGGGACATTCAGTACTTC.

This chain joins TRBV10-3 and TRBJ2-7, with 8 bases identical to TRBD2. V lost 10 bases to trimming and J lost 7 bases; unmatched junction nucleotides: 15. The germline CDR1 and CDR2 sequences are ENHRY and SYGVKD. This CDR3 contains 14 residues. DNA of the CDR3: TGTGCCACCCGGACGAATAGCGGGACTTGGGAGCAGTACTTC. As protein: CATRTNSGTWEQYF.

This chain links TRBV12-3 or TRBV12-4 with TRBJ2-1, with 7 nucleotides matching TRBD2. The length of the CDR3 is 12 residues. Germline trimming cut 5 bases from V and 14 bases from J; bases unmatched to any gene: 9. CDR3 in amino acids: CASSGPGLLEFF. CDR3 DNA: TGTGCCAGCAGTGGACCGGGACTACTGGAGTTCTTC.

The CDR3 DNA sequence: TGCAGCGTTGACGGACTACATTCTAACAATGAGCAGTTCTTC. This translates into CSVDGLHSNNEQFF. The rearrangement joins TRBV29-1 to TRBJ2-1; D is possibly TRBD2 (6 bases). The germline V gene encodes CDR1 SQVTM and CDR2 ANQGSEA. V lost 3 bases to trimming and J lost 5 bases, with 14 bases between them. The CDR3 extends over 14 amino acids.

In this sample, this clonotype turned up a few times. This rearrangement joins TRBV27 to TRBJ2-1; 7 positions match TRBD2. CDR3 size: 16 residues. Germline V gives CDR1 MNHEY, CDR2 SMNVEV (reference sequence). Germline trimming cut 1 base from V and 3 bases from J; bases unmatched to any gene: 6. CDR3: CASSLWSGTYYNEQFF. For the CDR3, the DNA is TGTGCCAGCAGTTTATGGAGCGGGACTTACTACAATGAGCAGTTCTTC.